This TCR beta chain was profiled in a study of blood T cell repertoires in COVID-19. TCRdb keeps only in-frame clones here, not all; method: immunoSEQ multiplex PCR. The sample includes approximately 410,000 clones, roughly 89% of them seen just once. The sequencing input was peripheral blood. The TCR comes from a woman aged 30 to 39 with active or convalescent COVID-19.

The chain's CDR3 is CASSEPSEGAGGPEDTQYF. The CDR3 nucleotides are TGCGCCAGCAGTGAGCCCTCGGAAGGAGCGGGGGGGCCGGAAGATACGCAGTATTTT. The chain combines TRBV10-2 with TRBJ2-3; TRBD2 aligns across 10 bases. Losses at the gene ends were 2 bases for V and 5 bases for J; bases not matched to a gene: 16. Germline CDR1 reads WSHSY; CDR2 reads SAAADI. This CDR3 contains 19 residues.